The rows below give T cell receptor beta chains drawn from one sample of a study of vaccination and CD4 T cells after COVID-19. These receptors' antigens are unknown. TCRdb processed the PCR reads anew with MiXCR; each CDR3 protein has one entry. Of around 19,000 distinct CDR3 sequences listed, about 41% are singletons. Input material: CD4+ T cells from blood, cultured in vitro. The origin of the receptors is a human donor who had recovered from COVID-19. CDR3s include the opening cysteine and the closing phenylalanine or tryptophan. Fields, in order: V gene, D gene, J gene, clone size, CDR3 protein, CDR3 DNA. D genes are given only for firm matches. Clone size is given for some rows only: seen once, a few or many times, or a class if the clone is expanded.

TRBV4-2	-	TRBJ2-2	few	CASSQAGWATGELFF	TGTGCCAGCAGCCAAGCAGGGTGGGCCACCGGGGAGCTGTTTTTT
TRBV11-2	-	TRBJ2-7	-	CASSLDFYRYEQYF	TGTGCCAGCAGCTTAGACTTTTATCGGTACGAGCAGTACTTC
TRBV24-1	-	TRBJ2-3	-	CATTDSEGAADTQYF	TGTGCCACCACGGACTCGGAGGGAGCGGCAGATACGCAGTATTTT
TRBV20-1	TRBD1	TRBJ1-2	few	CSARARQGHYGYTF	TGCAGTGCTAGAGCGAGACAGGGGCACTATGGCTACACCTTC
TRBV10-2	TRBD2	TRBJ2-3	few	CALGGLAGGDTQYF	TGCGCCTTGGGGGGACTAGCGGGAGGCGATACGCAGTATTTT
TRBV20-1	-	TRBJ2-7	-	CSASFGRGQYF	TGCAGTGCTAGCTTCGGCAGGGGGCAGTACTTC
TRBV10-1	-	TRBJ2-2	-	CASGLESGELFF	TGCGCCAGCGGGTTAGAATCCGGGGAGCTGTTTTTT
TRBV6-1	TRBD2	TRBJ2-5	-	CASRAGGGETQYF	TGTGCCAGCAGAGCGGGAGGGGGGGAGACCCAGTACTTC
TRBV2	TRBD2	TRBJ2-1	-	CASSNRASGGHNEQFF	TGTGCCAGCAGTAATCGGGCTAGCGGGGGGCATAATGAGCAGTTCTTC
TRBV20-1	TRBD1	TRBJ1-5	-	CSARGGQDNQPQHF	TGCAGTGCCAGGGGGGGCCAGGACAATCAGCCCCAGCATTTT
TRBV2	-	TRBJ1-6	-	CASTPLPSGSPLHF	TGTGCCAGCACCCCCCTTCCCTCGGGTTCACCCCTCCACTTT